This T cell receptor beta chain was observed in a study of shared clonotypes between healthy human individuals. Study-wide points: Memory subsets generally showed smaller estimated richness than naive subsets did.

The assay was immunoSEQ multiplex PCR, and TCRdb's table has in-frame clones only and misses some. This table holds approximately 1,000,000 clones, approximately 77% found once. CDR1 is SGDLS, CDR2 YYNGEE, per germline. V gave up 4 bases and J gave up 6 bases; unmatched junction bases: 7. The CDR3 runs 13 residues. As concerns this clone: Antigen specificity is unknown.

Splitting the CD4+ cells yielded a CD45RA+ naive subset and a CD45RA-negative memory subset. Sequenced material: memory CD4+ T cells from PBMCs. The subset was: CD45RA-negative fraction. The sequence derives from a man in his late teens or twenties in good health. Some clones in this sample may be carry-over from other donors' samples. This chain joins TRBV9 and TRBJ2-7; 7 bases are a match to TRBD1. The CDR3 region has the DNA TGTGCCAGCAGCAGACAGGGTGGTGGCGAGCAGTACTTC. Translated: CASSRQGGGEQYF.